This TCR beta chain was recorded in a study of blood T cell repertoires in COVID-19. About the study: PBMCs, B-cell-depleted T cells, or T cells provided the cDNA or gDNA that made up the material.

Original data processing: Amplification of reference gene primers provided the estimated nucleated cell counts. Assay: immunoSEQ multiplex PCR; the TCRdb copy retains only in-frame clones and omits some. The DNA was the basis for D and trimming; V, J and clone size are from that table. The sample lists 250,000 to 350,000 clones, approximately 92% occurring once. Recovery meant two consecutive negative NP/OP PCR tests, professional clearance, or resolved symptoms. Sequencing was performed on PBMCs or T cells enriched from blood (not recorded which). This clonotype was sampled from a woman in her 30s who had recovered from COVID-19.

The CDR3 DNA follows: TGTGCCAGCAGCATTAGGACAGGGGTCTCCTACAATGAGCAGTTCTTC. Amino acid sequence: CASSIRTGVSYNEQFF. The chain has TRBV13 and TRBJ2-1, with 9 bases lining up with TRBD1. The CDR3 extends over 16 amino acids. Germline lookup yields CDR1 PRHDT and CDR2 FYEKMQ (reference sequence). The J segment lost 0 bases and the V segment lost 5 bases, leaving 5 bases of the junction unmatched.